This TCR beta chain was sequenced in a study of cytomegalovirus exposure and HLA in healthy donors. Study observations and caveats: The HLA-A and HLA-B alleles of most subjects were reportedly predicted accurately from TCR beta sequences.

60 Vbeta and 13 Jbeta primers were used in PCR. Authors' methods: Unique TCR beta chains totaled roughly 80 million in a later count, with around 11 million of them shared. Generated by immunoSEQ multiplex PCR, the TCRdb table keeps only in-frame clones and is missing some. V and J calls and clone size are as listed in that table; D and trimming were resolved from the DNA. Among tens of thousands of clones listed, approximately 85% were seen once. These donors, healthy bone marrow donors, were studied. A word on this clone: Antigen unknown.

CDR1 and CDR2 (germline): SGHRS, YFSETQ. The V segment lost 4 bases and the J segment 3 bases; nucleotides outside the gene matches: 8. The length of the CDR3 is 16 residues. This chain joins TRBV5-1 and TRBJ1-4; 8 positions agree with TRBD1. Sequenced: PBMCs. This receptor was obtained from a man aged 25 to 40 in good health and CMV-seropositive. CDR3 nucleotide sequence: TGCGCCAGCAGCCCAGGGTGGACAGGGTCTAATGAAAAACTGTTTTTT. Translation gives CASSPGWTGSNEKLFF.